Only a few counts were recorded for the clone carrying this TCR beta chain. Antigen unknown. This entry comes from a study of beta chain features in type 1 diabetes. Study-wide context: Patients looked much like healthy donors when it came to age, gender and cell yields. Sorted cells numbering around 110,000,000 were examined across all samples.

Whole-study results and caveats: All four CD4+ subsets of Type 1 diabetes patients contained TCRB CDR3s that were moderately but significantly shorter. Shorter templates may be favored by PCR, equally so in patients and controls.

CD4+ naive, central memory, regulatory and stem cell-like memory cells were sorted via CD45RO/CCR7/CD25/CD127/CD95/CD27. Sequencing targeted expressed TCRB transcripts, as all isolated RNA had been reverse transcribed. TCRdb's table, derived via immunoSEQ multiplex PCR, lists solely in-frame clones and lacks some. The sample has roughly 400,000 clones, around 10% seen once. This CDR3 region has 13 residues. Trimming took 6 bases from V and 4 from J, leaving 10 bases between them. The V gene's germline CDR1 is MDHEN and CDR2 SYDVKM. Sequenced sample: central memory CD4+ T cells from blood. The receptor comes from a man aged 25 to 45 with type 1 diabetes. The chain employs TRBV28 and TRBJ1-5, with D perhaps matching TRBD1 (5 bases). The CDR3 protein is CASRPEGNQPQHF. CDR3 coding DNA: TGTGCCAGCAGACCCGAGGGGAATCAGCCCCAGCATTTT.